Presented here are 5 T cell receptor beta chains from one specimen sequenced in a study of identical twins (dated by TCRdb to 2016 to 2017). The method behind the library was 5' RACE. Sequencing relied on an Illumina HiSeq 2000. TCRdb passed the public sequencing reads through fastp at Q25 and MiXCR, retaining productive beta sequences. Here each entry gathers all rows of one CDR3 protein and keeps the most common genes and DNA. In this sample the table shows under 350,000 distinct CDR3 sequences, 8.5% to 9.5% of which occur a single time. The top ten hold around 7.1% of the sample. This sample was also put to use in a study of yellow fever vaccine responses in identical twins.

Sequenced input: CD8+ T cells sorted from blood. Source of these receptors: a woman aged 18-29 years in good health.

This rearrangement joins TRBV20-1 to TRBJ2-2; 9 nucleotides agree with TRBD1. Germline V CDR1 and CDR2: DFQATT, SNEGSKA (reference sequence). This CDR3 spans 15 amino acids. With V trimmed by 4 bases and J by 5 bases, 8 bases remained unmatched. This CDR3 is CSAKPTGGWTGELFF. Here the CDR3 DNA reads TGCAGTGCTAAACCCACAGGGGGCTGGACCGGGGAGCTGTTTTTT.

V gene TRBV11-2 combines with J gene TRBJ1-1; the D gene is possibly TRBD1 (5 bases). Deletions cut 3 bases from V and 1 base from J, with 21 bases between. CDR1 is SGHAT, CDR2 FQNNGV, per germline. This CDR3 contains 18 residues. The CDR3 spells CASSFTDQGVEENTEAFF. In nucleotides, the CDR3 is TGTGCCAGCAGCTTTACCGACCAGGGAGTGGAGGAGAACACTGAAGCTTTCTTT.

The table lists this clonotype with a few counts. The chain employs TRBV27 and TRBJ2-6; tentatively, D is TRBD1 or TRBD2 (5 bases each). Germline V gene data show CDR1 as MNHEY and CDR2 as SMNVEV (reference sequence). The CDR3 contains 15 residues. The germline V and J ends were trimmed by 8 bases and 4 bases, with 15 bases remaining between them. CDR3: CASSTRGHGANVLTF. The CDR3 DNA sequence: TGTGCCAGCTCAACTAGGGGTCACGGGGCCAACGTCCTGACTTTC.

This chain uses TRBV11-2 with TRBJ2-1; perhaps TRBD2 as D (6 bases). V lost 7 bases, J lost 8 bases, and 18 bases lay in between. The CDR3 totals 14 residues. Germline CDR1 is SGHAT and CDR2 is FQNNGV. The CDR3 loop is CASNRGLGDDEQFF. The CDR3 coding sequence is TGTGCCAGCAACCGGGGACTGGGGGACGATGAGCAGTTCTTC.

This clonotype was observed at least ten times. The chain links TRBV7-9 to TRBJ1-1; TRBD1 aligns across 8 bases. The V gene's germline CDR1 is SEHNR and CDR2 FQNEAQ (reference sequence). Losses at the gene ends were 2 bases for V and 1 base for J; bases not matched to a gene: 6. This CDR3 comprises 16 residues. The CDR3 DNA follows: TGTGCCAGCAGCTTATTGGCCGGGACAGGGAACACTGAAGCTTTCTTT. It yields the protein CASSLLAGTGNTEAFF.